The rows below give T cell receptor beta chains drawn from one sample of a study of blood T cell repertoires in COVID-19. Measured with immunoSEQ multiplex PCR; TCRdb has only the in-frame clones, and not every one. The sample includes 200,000 to 300,000 clones, under 90% of them seen just once. The specimen was peripheral blood. The origin of the receptors is a human donor in a cohort sampled during active COVID-19. Both conserved end residues are part of each CDR3. The D gene is left open where the match is weak. Clone size is not always given. Where it is, it says once, few, many or a class for expanded clones.

>TRBV27|NA|TRBJ2-5|NA
TGTGCCAGCAGGCGGGTGACGGGCCCAACACGCCAAGAGACCCAGTACTTC
CASRRVTGPTRQETQYF
>TRBV28|many|TRBJ2-7|TRBD1
TGTGCCAGCAGTGGGACAGTCTACTCCTACGAGCAGTACTTC
CASSGTVYSYEQYF
>TRBV19|NA|TRBJ2-6|NA
TGTGCCAGTAGTATATCAGGGGCTGGGGCCAACGTCCTGACTTTC
CASSISGAGANVLTF
>TRBV7-6|NA|TRBJ2-2|NA
TGTGCCAGCAGCTTAATGCGGAATACGAACACCGGGGAGCTGTTTTTT
CASSLMRNTNTGELFF
>TRBV4-2|NA|TRBJ2-4|NA
TGTGCCAGCAGCAACCCAGGGATGCCCCACTTC
CASSNPGMPHF
>TRBV5-5|NA|TRBJ2-6|NA
TGTGCCAGCAGCTTGGGAATGAGACAGGTCTCCTCTGGGGCCAACGTCCTGACTTTC
CASSLGMRQVSSGANVLTF
>TRBV5-4|NA|TRBJ2-7|NA
TGTGCCAGCAGCTTGTTAGGCGGAGACAGATACGAGCAGTACTTC
CASSLLGGDRYEQYF
>TRBV27|NA|TRBJ1-1|NA
TGTGCCAGCAGTTCCAGCGGGAACACTGAAGCTTTCTTT
CASSSSGNTEAFF
>TRBV6-1|NA|TRBJ2-5|NA
TGTGCCAGCAGTGACCGACTACCGAAACAACAAGAGACCCAGTACTTC
CASSDRLPKQQETQYF
>TRBV19|NA|TRBJ1-2|NA
TGTGCCAGTAGCCGACTTAACTATGGCTACACCTTC
CASSRLNYGYTF
>TRBV3-1/TRBV3-2|NA|TRBJ2-5|TRBD2
TGTGCCAGCAGGCTCGGGGGGGCCGGGGAGACCCAGTACTTC
CASRLGGAGETQYF
>TRBV5-1|NA|TRBJ1-2|NA
TGCGCCAGCAGCTTGGGGATGGACATCTATGGCTACACCTTC
CASSLGMDIYGYTF
>TRBV28|NA|TRBJ1-5|NA
TGTGCCAGCAGACCCCCAGATGGGCCCCCGCCCCAGCATTTT
CASRPPDGPPPQHF
>TRBV7-9|NA|TRBJ2-3|TRBD2
TGTGCCAGCAGCTTTTCAAGCGGGGGTAGGGATACGCAGTATTTT
CASSFSSGGRDTQYF
>TRBV2|NA|TRBJ1-5|NA
TGTGCCAGCAGAGAGGGGGTAGGGGGTCAGCCCCAGCATTTT
CASREGVGGQPQHF
>TRBV18|NA|TRBJ2-1|NA
TGTGCCAGCTCAACCTATACTTCGAGCTCCTACAATGAGCAGTTCTTC
CASSTYTSSSYNEQFF